These 9 T cell receptor beta chains share one sample of origin, sequenced in a study of shared clonotypes between healthy human individuals. It was CD45RO-negative cells, positively selected for CCR7, that made up naive CD8 cells, with terminally differentiated effector memory CD45RA+ cells excluded. The assay was immunoSEQ multiplex PCR, and TCRdb's table has in-frame clones only and misses some. This sample has about 1.9 million clones, with 85% to 95% found just once. The sample was naive CD8+ T cells from PBMCs. Source of these receptors: a man between 18 and 35 years old in good health. Some clones in this sample may be carry-over from other donors' samples.

V is TRBV5-5 and J is TRBJ2-7; D not certain. In germline, CDR1 is SGHKS, CDR2 YYEKEE (reference sequence). This CDR3 is 14 amino acids long. Trimming shortened V by 0 bases and J by 3 bases, and 10 bases separated the two germline ends. CDR3 in amino acids: CASSLVKPSYEQYF. The DNA of the CDR3 is TGTGCCAGCAGCTTGGTTAAGCCGAGCTACGAGCAGTACTTC.

A note on this clone: The sample contains more than one DNA sequence encoding this CDR3. This chain connects TRBV9 to TRBJ1-5; the D is unclear. The CDR3 contains 14 residues. Trimming took 0 bases from V and 1 from J, leaving 5 bases between them. Germline V gives CDR1 SGDLS, CDR2 YYNGEE. The CDR3 loop reads CASSVGDSNQPQHF. Written as DNA, the CDR3 is TGTGCCAGCAGCGTAGGTGACAGCAATCAGCCCCAGCATTTT.

The genes are TRBV19 and TRBJ2-7, with 7 bases identical to TRBD2. The CDR3 runs to 17 residues. V lost 5 bases and J lost 0; bases outside the gene matches: 13. The V gene's germline CDR1 is LNHDA and CDR2 SQIVND (reference sequence). CDR3 DNA sequence: TGTGCCAGTAGTTTCTCCCATGGAGCGGGATACTCCTACGAGCAGTACTTC. Translated: CASSFSHGAGYSYEQYF. The whole variable domain, remainder taken from reference TRBV19 and TRBJ2-7, is DGGITQSPKYLFRKEGQNVTLSCEQNLNHDAMYWYRQDPGQGLRLIYYSQIVNDFQKGDIAEGYSVSREKKESFPLTVTSAQKNPTAFYLCASSFSHGAGYSYEQYFGPGTRLTVT.

The CDR3 spells CASSFIVGVGNTEAFF. Written as DNA, the CDR3 is TGTGCCAGCAGTTTCATCGTCGGGGTTGGGAACACTGAAGCTTTCTTT. V is TRBV28 and J is TRBJ1-1; no clear D. CDR1 and CDR2 (germline): MDHEN, SYDVKM. This CDR3 has 16 residues. V was cut by 3 bases and J by 1 base, with 15 bases left in between.

This clone was found once. V and J are TRBV7-9 and TRBJ2-2; the D is unclear. There are 16 residues in the CDR3. CDR1 is SEHNR and CDR2 is FQNEAQ in the germline V gene (reference sequence). With 2 bases removed from V and 0 bases from J, the gap between germline ends came to 10 bases. The CDR3 loop is CASSLPVIANTGELFF. CDR3 in DNA: TGTGCCAGCAGCTTACCGGTGATAGCGAACACCGGGGAGCTGTTTTTT.

To note about this clone: The identical CDR3 is also encoded by other nucleotide sequences in the sample. This sequence joins TRBV18 and TRBJ2-7; tentative D call: TRBD1 (5 bases). The ends were cut back, 1 base at V and 4 bases at J, with 14 bases in the middle. The CDR3 spans 15 residues. Germline CDR1 KGHSH, CDR2 LQKENI. CDR3 residues: CASSPRQGGSYEQYF. The CDR3 DNA reads as TGTGCCAGCTCACCACGGCAGGGCGGATCTTACGAGCAGTACTTC.

The chain has TRBV10-1 and TRBJ2-7; tentative D call: TRBD1 (6 bases). This CDR3 is built from 14 residues. Per germline, CDR1 WNHNN and CDR2 SYGVQD (reference sequence). V lost 3 bases and J 0 bases, leaving 9 bases between the germline ends. The CDR3 here is CASSDGGSSYEQYF. The CDR3 DNA reads TGCGCCAGCAGTGATGGGGGCAGCTCCTACGAGCAGTACTTC.

This clone has a handful of counts. Other DNA sequences in the same sample also yield this CDR3. This chain connects TRBV27 to TRBJ1-5, with 8 bases fitting TRBD1. The CDR3 spans 14 residues. From germline, CDR1 is MNHEY and CDR2 SMNVEV (reference sequence). V shed 5 bases and J 4 bases; nucleotides not matched to a gene: 4. The CDR3 sequence: CASSRGQANQPQHF. As DNA, the CDR3 is TGTGCCAGCAGTAGGGGACAGGCTAATCAGCCCCAGCATTTT.

As DNA, the CDR3 is TGTGCCAGCAGTTTCGGGATCGGCTACGAGCAGTACTTC. Protein product: CASSFGIGYEQYF. The rearrangement links TRBV27 to TRBJ2-7; a weak D match, TRBD2 (5 bases). V dropped 3 bases and J dropped 3 bases, with 9 bases sitting between them. The CDR3 is 13 residues long. Germline V gene lookup returns CDR1 MNHEY and CDR2 SMNVEV (reference sequence).